This TCR beta chain was documented in a study of T cell repertoires in cytomegalovirus infection. Study summary: Well-studied HLA-B-restricted CMV epitopes were used in the study alongside recently identified HLA-C-restricted ones. Overall study results and limits: The response measured ex vivo was dominated by TCR beta clonotypes (HLA-C-restricted and CMV-specific). Cumulative public TCR beta family frequency identified CMV carriers with the relevant HLA.

Germline V CDR1 and CDR2: SGHKS, YYEKEE (reference sequence). V lost 0 bases, J lost 1 base, and 10 bases lay in between. CDR3 size: 15 residues. This clonotype has more than one count but fewer than ten. Its cognate antigen is unknown. TCRdb re-derived calls from the reads in MiXCR, one entry per CDR3 protein. The sample includes approximately 910,000 distinct CDR3 sequences, roughly 30% of them seen just once. This TCR came from a human donor in good health (CMV status not recorded). Some clones in this sample may be carry-over from other donors' samples. The chain recombines TRBV5-5 with TRBJ2-5, with a possible D match to TRBD1 (5 bases). Source: cultured CD8+ T cells from PBMCs, taken from culture after CMV antigen stimulation. The CDR3 reads CASSLDRKIQETQYF. The CDR3 DNA follows: TGTGCCAGCAGCTTGGACAGGAAGATCCAAGAGACCCAGTACTTC.